This T cell receptor (beta chain) was captured by sequencing in a study of T cell changes during pregnancy in multiple sclerosis. The method was immunoSEQ multiplex PCR; TCRdb's version includes in-frame clones alone and lacks a portion of them. The data contain fewer than 60,000 clones, 90% to 95% of them singletons. Concerning this clone: This sample also contains other DNA sequences that code for the same CDR3.

V lost 0 bases, J lost 9 bases, and 4 bases lay in between. CDR1 is SGDLS and CDR2 is YYNGEE in the germline V gene. The CDR3 loop spans 12 amino acids. The chain uses TRBV9 and TRBJ1-6; D uncertain. This specimen was CD8+ T cells from peripheral blood mononuclear cells, taken after pregnancy. The sequence came from a female donor with multiple sclerosis, enrolled in a pregnancy study. CDR3 amino acids: CASSVGGSPLHF. For the CDR3, the DNA is TGTGCCAGCAGCGTAGGAGGTTCACCCCTCCACTTT.